This is a list of T cell receptor beta chains from one sample in a study of blood T cell repertoires in COVID-19. Here immunoSEQ multiplex PCR was the method, and the copy in TCRdb shows in-frame clones only, minus some. In the table there are about 170,000 clones, more than 60% of which are singletons. The sample taken for sequencing was peripheral blood. The receptors originated from a man in his sixties or seventies with acute or convalescent COVID-19. Each CDR3 is given with its conserved first and last residue. D genes are given only for firm matches. Size is stated for part of the rows, as once, few or many counts, or as a class when the clone is expanded.

D,size,V,J,CDR3,DNA
NA,few,TRBV5-5,TRBJ1-2,CASSLGSGYGYTF,TGTGCCAGCAGCTTGGGATCAGGGTATGGCTACACCTTC
TRBD2,many,TRBV6-4,TRBJ2-1,CASSDSGTSGYNEQFF,TGTGCCAGCAGTGACTCCGGGACTAGCGGCTACAATGAGCAGTTCTTC
NA,NA,TRBV6-5,TRBJ1-1,CASRGFEGTEAFF,TGTGCCAGCAGAGGGTTTGAGGGCACTGAAGCTTTCTTT
NA,few,TRBV6-5,TRBJ1-2,CASSRQDYRGYTF,TGTGCCAGCAGTCGACAAGACTACCGTGGCTACACCTTC
NA,NA,TRBV6-1,TRBJ1-2,CASSEEIGQRYGYTF,TGTGCCAGCAGTGAAGAGATAGGACAGCGCTATGGCTACACCTTC
TRBD1,NA,TRBV6-5,TRBJ1-2,CASRSSGQVYGYTF,TGTGCCAGCAGATCTTCAGGACAGGTCTATGGCTACACCTTC
TRBD2,NA,TRBV9,TRBJ2-1,CASSMRTSGGRYEQFF,TGTGCCAGCAGCATGAGGACTAGCGGGGGGAGGTATGAGCAGTTCTTC
NA,NA,TRBV5-8,TRBJ2-7,CASSFPGAYEQYF,TGTGCCAGCAGCTTCCCAGGGGCCTACGAGCAGTACTTC
TRBD1,NA,TRBV3-1/TRBV3-2,TRBJ1-1,CASSPPDRMNTEAFF,TGTGCCAGCAGCCCCCCGGACAGGATGAACACTGAAGCTTTCTTT
TRBD2,NA,TRBV5-4,TRBJ2-7,CASSRVTSALHEQYF,TGTGCCAGCAGCAGGGTGACTAGCGCTTTACACGAGCAGTACTTC
NA,few,TRBV5-6,TRBJ1-2,CASSLGSGVYGYTF,TGTGCCAGCAGCTTGGGGTCAGGGGTGTATGGCTACACCTTC
NA,NA,TRBV27,TRBJ1-1,CASSSPRGLNTEAFF,TGTGCCAGCAGTTCGCCCCGGGGGTTGAACACTGAAGCTTTCTTT
NA,NA,TRBV6-5,TRBJ2-2,CASRALASGTGELFF,TGTGCCAGCAGAGCGTTAGCGAGCGGCACCGGGGAGCTGTTTTTT
NA,NA,TRBV23-1,TRBJ1-2,CASTQRCLKASGNYGYTF,TGCGCCAGCACTCAAAGGTGCCTTAAAGCATCGGGTAACTATGGCTACACCTTC
NA,NA,TRBV20-1,TRBJ2-7,CSTSEGYEQYF,TGCAGTACGTCAGAGGGTTACGAGCAGTACTTC
NA,NA,TRBV28,TRBJ2-7,CASSSYQDSQSEQYF,TGTGCCAGCAGTTCTTATCAAGACAGTCAAAGCGAGCAGTACTTC
NA,few,TRBV7-8,TRBJ2-5,CASSHRSGETQYF,TGTGCCAGCAGCCACAGGTCTGGGGAGACCCAGTACTTC
TRBD1,NA,TRBV10-1,TRBJ1-1,CASRGQGAETEAFF,TGCGCCAGCAGGGGACAGGGGGCTGAGACTGAAGCTTTCTTT
TRBD1,NA,TRBV19,TRBJ1-1,CASSTRQGGRVNTEAFF,TGTGCCAGTAGTACCCGACAGGGGGGAAGGGTGAACACTGAAGCTTTCTTT
NA,few,TRBV12-3/TRBV12-4,TRBJ2-1,CASSQRSRSFF,TGTGCCAGCAGCCAGCGGAGTAGGTCGTTCTTC
NA,NA,TRBV6-1,TRBJ1-5,CASSEIRGQPQHF,TGTGCCAGCAGTGAGATCCGGGGTCAGCCCCAGCATTTT
NA,NA,TRBV5-5,TRBJ1-5,CASSLGGGRDQPQHF,TGTGCCAGCAGCTTGGGGGGCGGTAGGGATCAGCCCCAGCATTTT
NA,once,TRBV27,TRBJ2-6,CASSLGVSISSGANVLTF,TGTGCCAGCAGTTTAGGAGTTAGTATCAGCTCTGGGGCCAACGTCCTGACTTTC
NA,few,TRBV7-7,TRBJ2-3,CASSLVGAVGDTQYF,TGTGCTAGCAGCTTAGTAGGTGCGGTAGGAGATACGCAGTATTTT
NA,NA,TRBV5-5,TRBJ1-4,CASSLAGDEKLFF,TGTGCCAGCAGCTTGGCAGGGGATGAAAAACTGTTTTTT
TRBD2,NA,TRBV19,TRBJ2-5,CASSIGTSGGQETQYF,TGTGCCAGTAGTATTGGGACTAGCGGGGGCCAAGAGACCCAGTACTTC
TRBD1,once,TRBV14,TRBJ2-3,CASSHPQTGHGTQYF,TGTGCCAGCAGCCACCCCCAGACAGGGCACGGTACGCAGTATTTT
TRBD1,NA,TRBV5-1,TRBJ1-1,CASSNGQGVNTEAFF,TGCGCCAGCAGCAACGGACAGGGGGTGAACACTGAAGCTTTCTTT
NA,NA,TRBV5-6,TRBJ1-2,CASSLWQGKGYTF,TGTGCCAGCAGCTTGTGGCAGGGGAAAGGCTACACCTTC
NA,NA,TRBV28,TRBJ2-7,CASSFILAGYEQYF,TGTGCCAGCAGTTTCATTCTAGCTGGGTACGAGCAGTACTTC
NA,NA,TRBV12-3/TRBV12-4,TRBJ2-1,CASNLQRSNEQFF,TGTGCCAGCAACCTACAGCGGTCAAATGAGCAGTTCTTC
NA,NA,TRBV6-5,TRBJ1-4,CASRSGLEKLFF,TGTGCCAGCAGATCCGGACTGGAAAAACTGTTTTTT
NA,NA,TRBV5-4,TRBJ1-2,CASSWDNRNYGYTF,TGTGCCAGCAGTTGGGACAACCGAAACTATGGCTACACCTTC
TRBD2,NA,TRBV3-1/TRBV3-2,TRBJ2-3,CASTGLAGADTQYF,TGTGCCAGCACCGGACTAGCGGGGGCAGATACGCAGTATTTT
NA,NA,TRBV5-1,TRBJ2-3,CASHTYATDTQYF,TGCGCCAGTCACACGTACGCAACAGATACGCAGTATTTT
TRBD1,once,TRBV5-1,TRBJ2-7,CASSPRGLTYEQYF,TGCGCCAGCAGCCCCAGGGGGTTGACCTACGAGCAGTACTTC
NA,many,TRBV10-3,TRBJ2-7,CATKASPYEQYF,TGTGCCACCAAAGCAAGCCCTTACGAGCAGTACTTC
NA,NA,TRBV7-8,TRBJ1-2,CASSLEGWQSGDGYTF,TGTGCCAGCAGCTTAGAGGGTTGGCAAAGCGGGGATGGCTACACCTTC
NA,NA,TRBV9,TRBJ2-7,CASSVTSGVHEQYF,TGTGCCAGCAGCGTAACCTCAGGTGTCCACGAGCAGTACTTC
NA,NA,TRBV5-1,TRBJ2-5,CASSPDQGLRETQYF,TGCGCCAGCAGCCCCGATCAGGGGTTACGGGAGACCCAGTACTTC
TRBD1,NA,TRBV9,TRBJ2-2,CASSVGTGGVTGELFF,TGTGCCAGCAGCGTGGGCACAGGGGGAGTCACCGGGGAGCTGTTTTTT
NA,once,TRBV7-9,TRBJ1-3,CASSGGTVAGNTIYF,TGTGCCAGCAGCGGGGGGACGGTAGCTGGAAACACCATATATTTT
TRBD2,NA,TRBV5-1,TRBJ2-7,CASSRTSGGAPYEQYF,TGCGCCAGCAGCCGTACTAGCGGGGGGGCCCCCTACGAGCAGTACTTC
TRBD2,NA,TRBV6-1,TRBJ2-1,CASSEALGGSWDEQFF,TGTGCCAGCAGTGAAGCGCTGGGGGGGTCATGGGATGAGCAGTTCTTC
NA,NA,TRBV18,TRBJ2-7,CASSYGSSYEQYF,TGTGCCAGCTCTTACGGGTCCTCCTACGAGCAGTACTTC